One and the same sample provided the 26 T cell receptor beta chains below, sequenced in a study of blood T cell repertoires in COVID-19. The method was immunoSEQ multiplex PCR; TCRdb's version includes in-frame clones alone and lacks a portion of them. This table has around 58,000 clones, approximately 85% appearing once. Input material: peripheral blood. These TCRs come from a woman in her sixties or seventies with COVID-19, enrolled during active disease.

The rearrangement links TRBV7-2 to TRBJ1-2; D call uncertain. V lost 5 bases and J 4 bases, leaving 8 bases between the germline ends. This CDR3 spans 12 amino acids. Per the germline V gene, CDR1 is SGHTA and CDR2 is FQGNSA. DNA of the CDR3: TGTGCCAGCAGCCGACACCCCTATGGCTACACCTTC. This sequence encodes CASSRHPYGYTF.

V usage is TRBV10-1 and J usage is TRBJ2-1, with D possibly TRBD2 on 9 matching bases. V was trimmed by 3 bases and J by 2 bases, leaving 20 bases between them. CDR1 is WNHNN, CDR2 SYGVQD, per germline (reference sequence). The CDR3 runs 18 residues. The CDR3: CASSEGASGTGTYNEQFF. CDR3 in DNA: TGCGCCAGCAGTGAAGGGGCTAGCGGGACAGGAACCTACAATGAGCAGTTCTTC.

DNA for the CDR3: TGCGCCAGCAGCCCAGGAGGTTTTAACTATGGCTACACCTTC. This encodes CASSPGGFNYGYTF. This chain links TRBV5-1 with TRBJ1-2, with D unclear. Trimming stripped 4 bases from V and 1 base from J, with 11 bases between. This CDR3 has 14 residues. Germline CDR1 is SGHRS and CDR2 is YFSETQ.

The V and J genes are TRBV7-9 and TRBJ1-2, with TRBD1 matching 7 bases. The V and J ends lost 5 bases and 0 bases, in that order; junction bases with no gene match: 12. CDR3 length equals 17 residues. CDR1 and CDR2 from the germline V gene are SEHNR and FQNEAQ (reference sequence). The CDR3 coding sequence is TGTGCCAGCAGCCCCCCGCTGACAGGGATTCCTAACTATGGCTACACCTTC. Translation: CASSPPLTGIPNYGYTF.

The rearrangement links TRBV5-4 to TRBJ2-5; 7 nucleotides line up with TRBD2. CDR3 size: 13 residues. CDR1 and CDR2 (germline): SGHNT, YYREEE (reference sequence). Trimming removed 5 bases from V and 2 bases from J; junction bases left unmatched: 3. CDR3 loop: CASSLADQETQYF. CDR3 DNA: TGTGCCAGCAGTCTAGCGGATCAAGAGACCCAGTACTTC. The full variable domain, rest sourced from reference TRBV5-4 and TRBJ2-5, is ETGVTQSPTHLIKTRGQQVTLRCSSQSGHNTVSWYQQALGQGPQFIFQYYREEENGRGNFPPRFSGLQFPNYSSELNVNALELDDSALYLCASSLADQETQYFGPGTRLLVL.

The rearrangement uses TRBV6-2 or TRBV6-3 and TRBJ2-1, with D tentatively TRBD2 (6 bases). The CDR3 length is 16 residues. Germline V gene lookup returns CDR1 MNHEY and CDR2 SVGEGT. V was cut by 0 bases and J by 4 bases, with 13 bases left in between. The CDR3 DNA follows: TGTGCCAGCAGTTACTCAAGGGAGGCCCTATACAATGAGCAGTTCTTC. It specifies CASSYSREALYNEQFF.

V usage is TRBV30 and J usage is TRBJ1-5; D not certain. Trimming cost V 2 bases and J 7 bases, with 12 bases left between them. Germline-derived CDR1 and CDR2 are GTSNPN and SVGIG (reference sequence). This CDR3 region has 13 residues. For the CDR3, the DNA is TGTGCCTGGAGTTTAAGGGAGAAGCAGCCCCAGCATTTT. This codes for CAWSLREKQPQHF. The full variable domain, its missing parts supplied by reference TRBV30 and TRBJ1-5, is SQTIHQWPATLVQPVGSPLSLECTVEGTSNPNLYWYRQAAGRGLQLLFYSVGIGQISSEVPQNLSASRPQDRQFILSSKKLLLSDSGFYLCAWSLREKQPQHFGDGTRLSIL.

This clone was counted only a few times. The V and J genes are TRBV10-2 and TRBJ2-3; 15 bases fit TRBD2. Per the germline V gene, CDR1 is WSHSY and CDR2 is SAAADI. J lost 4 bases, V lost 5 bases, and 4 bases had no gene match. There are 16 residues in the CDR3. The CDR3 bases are TGCGCCAGCAGTTCCGGGACTAGCGGGAGGTCAGATACGCAGTATTTT. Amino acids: CASSSGTSGRSDTQYF.

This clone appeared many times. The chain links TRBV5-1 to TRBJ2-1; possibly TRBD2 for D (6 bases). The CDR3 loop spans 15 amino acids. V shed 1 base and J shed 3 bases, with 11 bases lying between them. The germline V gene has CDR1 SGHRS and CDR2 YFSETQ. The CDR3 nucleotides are TGCGCCAGCAGCTTGTATAGCGGAGTCTACAATGAGCAGTTCTTC. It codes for CASSLYSGVYNEQFF.

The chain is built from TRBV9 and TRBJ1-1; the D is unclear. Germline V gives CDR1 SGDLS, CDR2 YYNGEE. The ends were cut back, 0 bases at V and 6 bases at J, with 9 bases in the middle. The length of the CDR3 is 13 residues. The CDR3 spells CASSVGLVAEAFF. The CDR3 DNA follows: TGTGCCAGCAGCGTAGGGCTAGTCGCTGAAGCTTTCTTT.

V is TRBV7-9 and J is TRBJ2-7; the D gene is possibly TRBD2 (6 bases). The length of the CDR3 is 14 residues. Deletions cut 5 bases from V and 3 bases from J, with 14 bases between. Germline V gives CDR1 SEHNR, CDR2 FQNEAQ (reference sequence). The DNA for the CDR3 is TGTGCCAGCAGCCCGGAGGGGTTGGACTACGAGCAGTACTTC. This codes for CASSPEGLDYEQYF.

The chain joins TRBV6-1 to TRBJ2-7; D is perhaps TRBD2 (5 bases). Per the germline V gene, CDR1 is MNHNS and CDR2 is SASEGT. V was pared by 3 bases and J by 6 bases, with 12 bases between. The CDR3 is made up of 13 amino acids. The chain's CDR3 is CASSERASSEQYF. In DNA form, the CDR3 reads TGTGCCAGCAGTGAGAGGGCTAGTAGCGAGCAGTACTTC.

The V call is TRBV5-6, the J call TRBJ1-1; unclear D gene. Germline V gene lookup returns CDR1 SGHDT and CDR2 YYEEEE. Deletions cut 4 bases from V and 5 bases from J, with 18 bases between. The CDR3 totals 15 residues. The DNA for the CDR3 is TGTGCCAGCAGCGGGGTGAGGGCTCAGGAAACTGAAGCTTTCTTT. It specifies CASSGVRAQETEAFF.

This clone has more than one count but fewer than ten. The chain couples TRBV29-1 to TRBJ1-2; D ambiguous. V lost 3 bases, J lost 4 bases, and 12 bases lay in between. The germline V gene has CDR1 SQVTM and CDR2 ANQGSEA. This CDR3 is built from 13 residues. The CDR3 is CSVDIEASYGYTF. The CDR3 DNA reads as TGCAGCGTTGACATCGAGGCAAGCTATGGCTACACCTTC.

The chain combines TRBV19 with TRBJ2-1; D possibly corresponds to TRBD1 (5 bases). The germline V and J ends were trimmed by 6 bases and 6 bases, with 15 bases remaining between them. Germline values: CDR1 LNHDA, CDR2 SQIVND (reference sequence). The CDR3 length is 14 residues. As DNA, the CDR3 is TGTGCCAGTAGCGAGATCAGGGTGGGCAATGAGCAGTTCTTC. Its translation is CASSEIRVGNEQFF. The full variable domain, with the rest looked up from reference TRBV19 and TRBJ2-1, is DGGITQSPKYLFRKEGQNVTLSCEQNLNHDAMYWYRQDPGQGLRLIYYSQIVNDFQKGDIAEGYSVSREKKESFPLTVTSAQKNPTAFYLCASSEIRVGNEQFFGPGTRLTVL.

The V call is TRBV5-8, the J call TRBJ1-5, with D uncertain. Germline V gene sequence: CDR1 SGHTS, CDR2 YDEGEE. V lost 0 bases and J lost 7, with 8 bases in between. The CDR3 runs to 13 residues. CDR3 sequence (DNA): TGTGCCAGCAGCTTGGTAGTCGTACAGCCCCAGCATTTT. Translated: CASSLVVVQPQHF.

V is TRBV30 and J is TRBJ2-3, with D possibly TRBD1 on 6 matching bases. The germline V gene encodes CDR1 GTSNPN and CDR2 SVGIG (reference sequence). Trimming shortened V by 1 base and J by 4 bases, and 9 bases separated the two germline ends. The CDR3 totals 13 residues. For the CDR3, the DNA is TGTGCCTGGAGTGAAACAGGGTCAGATACGCAGTATTTT. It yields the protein CAWSETGSDTQYF.

The CDR3 DNA follows: TGCGCCAGCAGTGAGTCATCAGGGGGGACCCAGTACTTC. Residues: CASSESSGGTQYF. The chain combines TRBV10-2 with TRBJ2-5, with 7 bases matching TRBD1. This CDR3 spans 13 amino acids. In germline, CDR1 is WSHSY, CDR2 SAAADI. Trimming at V came to 0 bases and at J to 7 bases, leaving 2 bases not matched to a gene.

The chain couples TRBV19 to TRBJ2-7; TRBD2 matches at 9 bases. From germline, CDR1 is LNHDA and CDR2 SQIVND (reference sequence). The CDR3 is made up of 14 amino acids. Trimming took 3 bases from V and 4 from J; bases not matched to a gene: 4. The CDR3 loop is CASSIEAGGYEQYF. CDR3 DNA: TGTGCCAGTAGTATCGAGGCGGGAGGGTACGAGCAGTACTTC.

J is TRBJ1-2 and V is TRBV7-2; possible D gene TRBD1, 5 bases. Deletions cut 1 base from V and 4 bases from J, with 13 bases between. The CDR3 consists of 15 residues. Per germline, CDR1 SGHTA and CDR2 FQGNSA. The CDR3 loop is CASSLEMGRGYGYTF. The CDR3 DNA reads TGTGCCAGCAGCTTAGAAATGGGGCGCGGCTATGGCTACACCTTC.

In nucleotides, the CDR3 is TGTGCCAGTAGTATTCCCCGGGGGAGCACAGATACGCAGTATTTT. Translation: CASSIPRGSTDTQYF. V usage is TRBV19 and J usage is TRBJ2-3; D perhaps matches TRBD2 (6 bases). Germline values: CDR1 LNHDA, CDR2 SQIVND (reference sequence). This CDR3 spans 15 amino acids. V lost 3 bases, J lost 0 bases, and 10 bases lay in between.

CDR3 amino acids: CATEGQGTNTEAFF. CDR3 nucleotide sequence: TGTGCCACCGAGGGACAGGGCACTAACACTGAAGCTTTCTTT. V usage is TRBV28 and J usage is TRBJ1-1; 9 bases align to TRBD1. V lost 10 bases to trimming and J lost 2 bases; unmatched junction nucleotides: 8. Per germline, CDR1 MDHEN and CDR2 SYDVKM. This CDR3 comprises 14 residues.

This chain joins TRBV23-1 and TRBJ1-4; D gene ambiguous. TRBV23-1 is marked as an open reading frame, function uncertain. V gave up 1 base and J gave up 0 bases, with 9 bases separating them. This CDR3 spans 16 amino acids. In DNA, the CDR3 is TGCGCCAGCAGTCAATGGCGGGCCACAACTAATGAAAAACTGTTTTTT. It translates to CASSQWRATTNEKLFF.

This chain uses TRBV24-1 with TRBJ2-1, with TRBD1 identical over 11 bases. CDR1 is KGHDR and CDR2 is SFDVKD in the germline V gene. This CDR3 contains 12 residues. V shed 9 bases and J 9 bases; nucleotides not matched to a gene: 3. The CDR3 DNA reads TGTGCCACCGGGGACAGGGGGGGTGAGCAGTTCTTC. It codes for CATGDRGGEQFF.

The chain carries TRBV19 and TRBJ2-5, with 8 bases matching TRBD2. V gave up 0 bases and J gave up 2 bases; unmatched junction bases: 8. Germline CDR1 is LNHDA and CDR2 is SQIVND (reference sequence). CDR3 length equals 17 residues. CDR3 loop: CASSIDHSGSSQETQYF. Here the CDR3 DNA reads TGTGCCAGTAGTATAGATCACAGCGGGAGCTCACAAGAGACCCAGTACTTC.

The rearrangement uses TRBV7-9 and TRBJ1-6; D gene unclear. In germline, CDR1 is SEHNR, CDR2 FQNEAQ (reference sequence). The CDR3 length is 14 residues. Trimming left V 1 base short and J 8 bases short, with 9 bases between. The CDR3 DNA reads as TGTGCCAGCAGCTTAGACTACTCGGATTCACCCCTCCACTTT. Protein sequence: CASSLDYSDSPLHF. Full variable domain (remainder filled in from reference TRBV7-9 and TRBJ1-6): DTGVSQNPRHKITKRGQNVTFRCDPISEHNRLYWYRQTLGQGPEFLTYFQNEAQLEKSRLLSDRFSAERPKGSFSTLEIQRTEQGDSAMYLCASSLDYSDSPLHFGNGTRLTVT.